This T cell receptor (beta chain) is drawn from a study of OX40 agonist ivuxolimab in advanced cancers. For context, the study as a whole: The costimulatory receptor OX40 (CD134) was targeted by ivuxolimab, a fully human IgG2 agonistic monoclonal antibody. Intravenous ivuxolimab was administered to patients every 2 weeks at six dose levels: 0.01, 0.1, 0.3, 1.5, 3 and 10 mg/kg. Of the approximately 50 dose-escalation patients, hepatocellular carcinoma was present in some 19, melanoma in about 15, renal cell carcinoma in 9 and head and neck cancer in 9. A male proportion of around 83% and a mean age of approximately 58 years, ranging from 23 to 79, were recorded for the dose-escalation cohort. Prior anti-PD-1, anti-PD-L1 or anti-CTLA-4 therapy was permitted, and checkpoint inhibitors had been received by under 50% of dose-escalation patients. Partial responses occurred in three dose-escalation patients, of whom one had hepatocellular carcinoma and two had cutaneous melanoma. Peripheral TCRbeta sequencing was intended to test whether TCR sequence diversity was altered and clonal T-cell expansion was caused by ivuxolimab. The paper reports the monotherapy dose-escalation portion (N of about 51 patients) of the phase I ivuxolimab trial. General study outcomes and caveats: Which antigens the clonally expanded peripheral T cells were specific for was not determined. Low levels of normalized T-cell clonal expansion were also shown by some nonresponding patients. After ivuxolimab, more expanded clones were found on average in CD8+ T cells than in CD4+ T cells. Clonal expansion of both CD4+ and CD8+ blood T cells was observed from baseline to week 6 at doses 0.1 to 3.0 mg/kg. In the 0.1-3.0 mg/kg groups, partial responders had among the lowest normalized peripheral clonal expansion, particularly in CD8+ T cells.

The CDR3 runs 15 residues from the cysteine to the phenylalanine. The sequence is cut down to CDR3 DNA, 45 bases in frame from base 1. At the junction V is shortened by 1 base and J by 0 bases, with 9 bases in between. As encoded in the germline V gene, CDR1 is SGHVS while CDR2 is FNYEAQ. Points on this clone: Its antigen remains undetermined. No base-level quality is on record; no much larger clone is a single base apart.

The trial excluded patients who had a history of autoimmune disease or were on systemic immunosuppression. Peripheral blood for TCR sequencing was drawn from every dose cohort at baseline, at cycle 4 day 1 and at cycle 7 day 1. Samples were obtained from an open-label, multicenter, first-in-human phase I dose-escalation trial of ivuxolimab. Adults with locally advanced or metastatic head and neck squamous cell, hepatocellular, melanoma or renal cell carcinoma were enrolled in the trial. Before TCR sequencing, CD4+ T cells and CD8+ T cells were sorted from peripheral blood as separate populations. To sequence the TCRbeta CDR3 region, genomic DNA was isolated from the sorted cells. The immunoSEQ Assay was used for sequencing of TCRbeta CDR3 regions. Held by TCRdb, this immuneACCESS table contains in-frame sequences only and omits some clones. Under half of the omission traces to an unresolved V gene where checked; the cause of the rest is unknown. This sample lists around 98,000 clones; approximately 88% were detected once. The ten largest clones represent roughly 0.52% of the sample.

The chain employs TRBV7-6 and TRBJ2-5; the D call is tentative, TRBD1 or TRBD2, as each matches 5 bases. The sequences come from CD4+ or CD8+ T cells sorted from blood, collected in a trial of the OX40 agonist ivuxolimab. This receptor was identified in an adult with an advanced solid tumor such as melanoma, head and neck, liver or kidney cancer. DNA sequence: TGTGCCAGCAGCTTAGGGGGGACGTACCAAGAGACCCAGTACTTC. Its protein reads: CASSLGGTYQETQYF. Beyond the CDR3, the reference TRBV7-6 and TRBJ2-5 genes provide the residues; the full variable domain reads: GAGVSQSPRYKVTKRGQDVALRCDPISGHVSLYWYRQALGQGPEFLTYFNYEAQQDKSGLPNDRFSAERPEGSISTLTIQRTEQRDSAMYRCASSLGGTYQETQYFGPGTRLLVL.